This entry describes one TCR beta chain. Antigen: not known. This entry is derived from a study of cytomegalovirus exposure and HLA in healthy donors. Whole-study results and caveats: Researchers reported in a later analysis that a missense DCLRE1C variant was tied to TCR beta V- and J-gene trimming. Associated with cytomegalovirus, according to the listing, were around 170 TCR beta chains.

Despite likely unrecorded immune exposures, the donors were nominally healthy at the time of sampling. V shed 0 bases, J shed 5 bases, and the junction held 6 bases outside the gene matches. Germline V gene sequence: CDR1 SGHRS, CDR2 YFSETQ. The CDR3 has 17 amino acids. PCR used 60 Vbeta primers and 13 Jbeta primers. The repertoire was sequenced with immunoSEQ multiplex PCR; TCRdb's copy has only in-frame clones and lacks some. This table has under 250,000 clones, roughly 80% appearing once. The clonotype was recovered from a man aged 40-49 years in good health and CMV-seropositive. The gene calls are TRBV5-1 and TRBJ1-6, with 9 positions matching TRBD1. Material: PBMCs. CDR3 sequence (DNA): TGCGCCAGCAGCTTGGGTTTGAGGGACAGGGATAATTCACCCCTCCACTTT. This gives the protein CASSLGLRDRDNSPLHF.